The clone carrying this T cell receptor beta chain was seen repeatedly, ten times or more. This sample was included in a study of T cells in Graves' hyperthyroidism and ophthalmopathy. Using RNA transcripts as the source, TCR beta CDR3 regions were amplified. A first-round RT-PCR of the TCR CDR3 used the HTBI primer set. TCRdb analysed the multiplex PCR reads with MiXCR anew, one entry per CDR3 protein. The data show 350,000 or so distinct CDR3 sequences, over 15% seen once. Source material for PBMCs was more than 9.5 ml fresh peripheral blood. Germline assignment: CDR1 SGHRS and CDR2 YFSETQ. V gave up 5 bases and J gave up 2 bases; unmatched junction bases: 8. CDR3 length equals 15 residues.

Sequencing input: blood. The rearrangement uses TRBV5-1 and TRBJ1-2; 8 bases fit TRBD1. This TCR was recovered from a middle-aged woman with Graves' ophthalmopathy. The CDR3 loop reads CASRPDRGVNYGYTF. Here the CDR3 DNA reads TGCGCCAGCAGACCCGACAGGGGAGTGAACTATGGCTACACCTTC.